Below, 12 T cell receptor beta chains from the same sample are listed, as sequenced in a study of response to subunit inactivated influenza vaccine (dated by TCRdb to the late 2010s). Library preparation was by RT-PCR. Sequencing relied on an Illumina HiSeq 2500. TCRdb reran the public reads through fastp at Q25 and MiXCR, keeping productive beta chains. A single entry per CDR3 protein holds the most common genes and DNA from its merged rows. This sample is represented by 530,000 or so distinct CDR3 sequences; around 25% of them were singletons. The ten biggest clones cover around 2% of the sample. The sample here was CD4+ T cells sorted from PBMCs, taken 5 days after vaccination. Every receptor here comes from a man aged 45 to 65 who received an inactivated influenza vaccine. Donor details come from another sample of the same person, matched by shared clones.

The chain carries TRBV5-6 and TRBJ2-3, with D tentatively TRBD2 (6 bases). The CDR3 is 16 residues long. Germline V gene data show CDR1 as SGHDT and CDR2 as YYEEEE. The V and J ends lost 4 bases and 2 bases respectively, with 17 bases between them. The CDR3 coding sequence is TGTGCCAGCAGCGCCCTAGCGAGCCCCTACACAGATACGCAGTATTTT. This translates into CASSALASPYTDTQYF.

The chain links TRBV5-1 to TRBJ2-2, with D possibly called TRBD1 or TRBD2 (5 bases each). V shed 4 bases and J shed 7 bases, with 17 bases lying between them. CDR3 size: 15 residues. The germline V gene encodes CDR1 SGHRS and CDR2 YFSETQ. In DNA form, the CDR3 reads TGCGCCAGCAGCCCGGGGAATGGGGCCGGCGGGGAGCTGTTTTTT. This encodes CASSPGNGAGGELFF. The full variable domain, in which reference TRBV5-1 and TRBJ2-2 provide the parts outside the CDR3, is KAGVTQTPRYLIKTRGQQVTLSCSPISGHRSVSWYQQTPGQGLQFLFEYFSETQRNKGNFPGRFSGRQFSNSRSEMNVSTLELGDSALYLCASSPGNGAGGELFFGEGSRLTVL.

This clonotype was observed a few times. The chain employs TRBV4-2 and TRBJ2-3, with 8 nucleotides matching TRBD2. V shed 4 bases, J shed 0 bases, and the junction held 9 bases outside the gene matches. The CDR3 length is 17 residues. CDR1 and CDR2 from the germline V gene are LGHNA and YNFKEQ. This CDR3 reads CASSLRYSGVSTDTQYF. CDR3 DNA: TGTGCCAGCAGCCTGCGATATAGCGGGGTTAGCACAGATACGCAGTATTTT.

This clonotype has just a few counts. The genes are TRBV20-1 and TRBJ2-1, with 7 bases fitting TRBD2. The ends lost 0 bases at V and 6 bases at J; junction bases unmatched: 11. CDR1 and CDR2 (germline): DFQATT, SNEGSKA (reference sequence). The CDR3 consists of 16 residues. The CDR3 region has the DNA TGCAGTGCTAGAGAACAAGGCGGGAGCCGTTTCAATGAGCAGTTCTTC. Protein: CSAREQGGSRFNEQFF.

This clonotype has a handful of counts. The chain carries TRBV5-6 and TRBJ2-1; 12 bases are shared with TRBD2. This CDR3 is built from 16 residues. Per germline, CDR1 SGHDT and CDR2 YYEEEE. The trim removed 0 bases at V and 9 bases at J, leaving 7 bases unmatched. The CDR3 loop is CASSLGLAGARGEQFF. The CDR3, as DNA: TGTGCCAGCAGCTTGGGACTAGCGGGAGCAAGAGGTGAGCAGTTCTTC.

The chain carries TRBV5-6 and TRBJ1-6; possible D gene TRBD1, 5 bases. Trimming cost V 4 bases and J 6 bases, with 17 bases left between them. The germline CDR1 and CDR2 sequences are SGHDT and YYEEEE. CDR3 length equals 16 residues. CDR3 coding DNA: TGTGCCAGCAGCCAGGTCCCCGGGACGGGTAATTCACCCCTCCACTTT. It yields the protein CASSQVPGTGNSPLHF.

In this sample, this clonotype turned up a few times. The chain is built from TRBV20-1 and TRBJ1-5, with 10 nucleotides matching TRBD1. This CDR3 comprises 13 residues. Germline CDR1 is DFQATT and CDR2 is SNEGSKA (reference sequence). V lost 6 bases and J lost 4; bases outside the gene matches: 3. This CDR3 is CSAGTGVNQPQHF. The DNA for the CDR3 is TGCAGTGCCGGGACAGGGGTTAATCAGCCCCAGCATTTT.

In its sample, this clonotype was seen a few times. The chain has TRBV3-1 and TRBJ1-4, with unresolved D. The germline V gene has CDR1 LGHDT and CDR2 YNNKEL (reference sequence). The CDR3 covers 15 residues. Trimming took off 1 base at V and 8 bases at J, with 14 bases between the two ends. The DNA of the CDR3 is TGTGCCAGCAGCCAAGGTCTCTTTAAGCGCGAAAAACTGTTTTTT. This gives the protein CASSQGLFKREKLFF.

The table lists this clonotype with a few counts. This chain links TRBV4-3 with TRBJ1-1; a weak D match, TRBD1 (6 bases). The CDR3 sequence is 13 residues long. Germline V gene data show CDR1 as LGHNA and CDR2 as YSLEER. Trimming took 4 bases from V and 4 from J, leaving 10 bases between them. The CDR3 sequence is CASSRDTLTEAFF. CDR3 bases: TGCGCCAGCAGCCGGGACACCCTCACTGAAGCTTTCTTT.

This clonotype was detected only a few times. The J gene is TRBJ2-3, the V gene TRBV20-1; TRBD2 matches 8 bases. The V segment lost 7 bases and the J segment 0 bases; nucleotides outside the gene matches: 9. The CDR3 loop spans 15 amino acids. Germline lookup yields CDR1 DFQATT and CDR2 SNEGSKA (reference sequence). The CDR3 reads CSVQLGTSSTDTQYF. CDR3 in DNA: TGCAGTGTACAACTGGGGACTAGTAGCACAGATACGCAGTATTTT.

This sequence joins TRBV6-1 and TRBJ2-5, with D unresolved. Germline V gene lookup returns CDR1 MNHNS and CDR2 SASEGT. V lost 6 bases and J lost 4, with 18 bases in between. The CDR3 loop spans 15 amino acids. CDR3 protein: CASSLNRGIRETQYF. CDR3 coding DNA: TGTGCCAGCAGCTTGAACCGTGGAATCCGAGAGACCCAGTACTTC.

The J gene is TRBJ2-1, the V gene TRBV29-1; 11 nucleotides agree with TRBD2. The CDR3 runs 14 residues. The J segment lost 6 bases and the V segment lost 4 bases, leaving 5 bases of the junction unmatched. CDR1 and CDR2 from the germline V gene are SQVTM and ANQGSEA. The CDR3 spells CSVGGSGRANEQFF. In nucleotides, the CDR3 is TGCAGCGTTGGGGGTAGCGGGAGGGCCAATGAGCAGTTCTTC.